This entry lists 5 T cell receptor beta chains sequenced from one sample in a study of blood T cell repertoires in COVID-19. Sequencing used immunoSEQ multiplex PCR; TCRdb keeps in-frame clones, though not all of them. The table has nearly 25,000 clones, 89% seen once. Sequencing used peripheral blood. The receptors were sampled from a man in his 70s with acute or convalescent COVID-19.

This chain connects TRBV29-1 to TRBJ2-1; the match to TRBD1 covers 7 bases. This CDR3 has 14 residues. The junction had 5 bases not matched to a gene; V was cut back by 1 base and J by 5 bases. Germline CDR1 and CDR2: SQVTM and ANQGSEA. The DNA for the CDR3 is TGCAGCGTTGAAGGTCGGACAGGTAACAATGAGCAGTTCTTC. This gives the protein CSVEGRTGNNEQFF.

The gene calls are TRBV5-1 and TRBJ1-1, with TRBD1 as a possible D gene (5 bases). The CDR3 spans 15 residues. Germline V lookup: CDR1 SGHRS, CDR2 YFSETQ. The ends were cut back, 0 bases at V and 1 base at J, with 10 bases in the middle. The CDR3 bases are TGCGCCAGCAGCTTGGTGTTCGGACAGAACACTGAAGCTTTCTTT. Encoded protein: CASSLVFGQNTEAFF.

The chain combines TRBV27 with TRBJ1-1; D is perhaps TRBD1 (5 bases). V was shortened by 6 bases and J by 1 base, with 9 bases between the two germline ends. Germline CDR1 and CDR2: MNHEY and SMNVEV (reference sequence). The length of the CDR3 is 13 residues. CDR3 nucleotide sequence: TGTGCCAGCAGATTCGACAGGAACACTGAAGCTTTCTTT. It yields the protein CASRFDRNTEAFF.

The CDR3 is CATSNRDRGNGYTF. As DNA, the CDR3 is TGTGCCACATCTAACCGGGACAGGGGCAATGGCTACACCTTC. The V call is TRBV19, the J call TRBJ1-2; TRBD1 aligns across 10 bases. Germline lookup yields CDR1 LNHDA and CDR2 SQIVND (reference sequence). This CDR3 region has 14 residues. With V trimmed by 10 bases and J by 6 bases, 11 bases remained unmatched.

This sequence joins TRBV5-1 and TRBJ1-5; D is undetermined. This CDR3 has 14 amino acids. Germline lookup yields CDR1 SGHRS and CDR2 YFSETQ. The V end lost 0 bases, the J end lost 3 bases, and 7 bases lay between the germline ends. The chain's CDR3 is CASSLGGTNQPQHF. CDR3 coding DNA: TGCGCCAGCAGCTTGGGCGGTACCAATCAGCCCCAGCATTTT.